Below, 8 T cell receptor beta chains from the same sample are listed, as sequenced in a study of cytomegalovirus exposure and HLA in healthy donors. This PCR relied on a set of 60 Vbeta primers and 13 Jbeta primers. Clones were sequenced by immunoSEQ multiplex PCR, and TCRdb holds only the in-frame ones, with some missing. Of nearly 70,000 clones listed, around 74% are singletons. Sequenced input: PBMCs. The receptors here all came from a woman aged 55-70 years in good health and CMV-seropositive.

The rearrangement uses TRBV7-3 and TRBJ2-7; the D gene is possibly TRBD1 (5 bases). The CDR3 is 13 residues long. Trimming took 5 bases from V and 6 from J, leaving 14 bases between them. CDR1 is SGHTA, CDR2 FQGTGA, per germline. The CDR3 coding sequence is TGTGCCAGCAGCCCCTCAGGGTCTGGCGAGCAGTACTTC. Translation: CASSPSGSGEQYF.

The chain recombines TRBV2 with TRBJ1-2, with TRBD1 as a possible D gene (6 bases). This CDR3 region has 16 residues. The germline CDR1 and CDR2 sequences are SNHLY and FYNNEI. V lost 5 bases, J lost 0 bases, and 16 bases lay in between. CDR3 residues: CASSRRGASSNYGYTF. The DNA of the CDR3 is TGTGCCAGCAGTAGGCGGGGGGCCTCTTCTAACTATGGCTACACCTTC. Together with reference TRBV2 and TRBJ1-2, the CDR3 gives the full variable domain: EPEVTQTPSHQVTQMGQEVILRCVPISNHLYFYWYRQILGQKVEFLVSFYNNEISEKSEIFDDQFSVERPDGSNFTLKIRSTKLEDSAMYFCASSRRGASSNYGYTFGSGTRLTVV.

CDR3 loop: CASSLGGNPYEQYF. The CDR3 DNA is TGTGCCAGCAGTTTGGGGGGGAACCCCTACGAGCAGTACTTC. The rearrangement links TRBV28 to TRBJ2-7; 7 bases fit TRBD2. V was clipped by 3 bases and J by 2 bases; unmatched bases: 4. This CDR3 has 14 residues. CDR1 MDHEN and CDR2 SYDVKM come from the germline V gene. Combining the CDR3 with reference TRBV28 and TRBJ2-7 gives the whole variable domain DVKVTQSSRYLVKRTGEKVFLECVQDMDHENMFWYRQDPGLGLRLIYFSYDVKMKEKGDIPEGYSVSREKKERFSLILESASTNQTSMYLCASSLGGNPYEQYFGPGTRLTVT.

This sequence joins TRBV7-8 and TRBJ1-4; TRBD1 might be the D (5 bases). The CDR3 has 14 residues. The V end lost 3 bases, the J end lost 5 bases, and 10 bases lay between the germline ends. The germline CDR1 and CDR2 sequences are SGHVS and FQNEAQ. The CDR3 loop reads CASSLGGSNEKLFF. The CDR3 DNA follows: TGTGCCAGCAGCTTGGGGGGGTCGAATGAAAAACTGTTTTTT.

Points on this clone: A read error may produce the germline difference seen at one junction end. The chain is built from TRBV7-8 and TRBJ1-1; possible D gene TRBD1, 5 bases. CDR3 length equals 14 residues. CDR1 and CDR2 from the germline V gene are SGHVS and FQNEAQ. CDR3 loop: CASSFGHMNAEAFF. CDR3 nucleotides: TGTGCCAGCAGCTTCGGACATATGAACGCTGAAGCTTTCTTT.

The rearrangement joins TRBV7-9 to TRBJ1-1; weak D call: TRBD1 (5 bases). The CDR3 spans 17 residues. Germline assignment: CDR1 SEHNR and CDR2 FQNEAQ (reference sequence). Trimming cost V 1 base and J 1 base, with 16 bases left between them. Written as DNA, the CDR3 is TGTGCCAGCAGCTTAGGTAATCTGGGGCGGCGGAACACTGAAGCTTTCTTT. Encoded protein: CASSLGNLGRRNTEAFF.

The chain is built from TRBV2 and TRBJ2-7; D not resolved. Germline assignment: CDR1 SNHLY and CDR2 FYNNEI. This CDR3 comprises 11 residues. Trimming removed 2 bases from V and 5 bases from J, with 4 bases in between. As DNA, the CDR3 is TGTGCCAGCAGTGAACAGGACGAGCAGTACTTC. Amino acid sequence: CASSEQDEQYF.

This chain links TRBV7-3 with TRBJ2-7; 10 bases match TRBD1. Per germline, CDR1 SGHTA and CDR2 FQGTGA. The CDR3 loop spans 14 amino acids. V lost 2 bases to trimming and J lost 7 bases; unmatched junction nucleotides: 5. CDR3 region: CASSLGTGVEEQYF. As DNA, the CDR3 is TGTGCCAGCAGCTTAGGGACAGGGGTTGAGGAGCAGTACTTC.